The 18 T cell receptor beta chains below come from one sample, sequenced in a study of T cells after yellow fever vaccination. TCRdb recomputed calls from the 5' RACE reads with MiXCR, one row per CDR3 protein. The table shows a few hundred thousand distinct CDR3 sequences, with approximately 8% occurring only once. The sequenced sample was PBMCs, obtained approximately 40 days after the first yellow fever vaccination. The receptors were gathered from a man younger than 35 who received the YFV17D yellow fever vaccine.

This clonotype was seen more than once but under ten times. The chain links TRBV13 to TRBJ1-4; D is unresolved. The V gene lost 0 bases and the J gene lost 8 bases, with 4 bases spanning the gap. This CDR3 contains 12 residues. Germline CDR1 and CDR2: PRHDT and FYEKMQ (reference sequence). CDR3 in amino acids: CASSLGREKLFF. For the CDR3, the DNA is TGTGCCAGCAGCTTAGGGAGGGAAAAACTGTTTTTT.

This clonotype was seen only a few times. The rearrangement links TRBV7-9 to TRBJ2-7; D gene ambiguous. Germline lookup yields CDR1 SEHNR and CDR2 FQNEAQ (reference sequence). V was pared by 1 base and J by 6 bases, with 10 bases between. The CDR3 contains 13 residues. In DNA, the CDR3 is TGTGCCAGCAGCTTAGAATCGGGTTCCGAGCAGTACTTC. Its protein is CASSLESGSEQYF.

This sequence joins TRBV7-2 and TRBJ2-3; D is unresolved. This CDR3 has 16 amino acids. The germline gives CDR1 SGHTA, CDR2 FQGNSA. Trimming removed 1 base at V and 0 bases at J, with 11 bases between. The CDR3 sequence: CASSLVAGRSTDTQYF. In nucleotides, the CDR3 is TGTGCCAGCAGCTTAGTTGCAGGACGAAGCACAGATACGCAGTATTTT.

This sequence joins TRBV7-2 and TRBJ2-1; 11 nucleotides agree with TRBD1. The V segment lost 5 bases and the J segment 6 bases; nucleotides outside the gene matches: 6. The CDR3 loop spans 15 amino acids. Per the germline V gene, CDR1 is SGHTA and CDR2 is FQGNSA. The CDR3 loop is CASSQDRGHINEQFF. The DNA for the CDR3 is TGTGCCAGCAGCCAGGACAGGGGGCACATCAATGAGCAGTTCTTC.

The V gene is TRBV12-5, the J gene TRBJ2-1; TRBD1 matches at 11 bases. Germline loops: CDR1 LGHNT, CDR2 FRNRAP. This CDR3 contains 16 residues. V dropped 4 bases and J dropped 9; count of bases not matched to a gene: 11. In DNA, the CDR3 is TGTGCTAGTGGTTCAGGATCGGGACAGGGGGTCCCTGAGCAGTTCTTC. Residues: CASGSGSGQGVPEQFF.

This clonotype was counted many times. The rearrangement joins TRBV7-3 to TRBJ2-1; D unresolved. Germline CDR1 is SGHTA and CDR2 is FQGTGA. Trimming pared 4 bases from V and 7 bases from J, leaving 8 bases between. The CDR3 extends over 12 amino acids. The CDR3 DNA reads TGTGCCAGCAGCTCTACGCGTAATGAGCAGTTCTTC. Protein sequence: CASSSTRNEQFF.

In its sample, this clonotype was seen many times. The rearrangement joins TRBV5-1 to TRBJ2-3; D is unclear. Germline CDR1 SGHRS, CDR2 YFSETQ. Trimming removed 0 bases at V and 4 bases at J, with 12 bases between. This CDR3 is 15 amino acids long. The CDR3 is CASSLDPAPPDTQYF. CDR3 coding DNA: TGCGCCAGCAGCTTGGATCCCGCCCCCCCAGATACGCAGTATTTT.

This clonotype was seen a few times. The J gene is TRBJ2-2, the V gene TRBV12-3 or TRBV12-4; a weak D match, TRBD2 (8 bases). V was pared by 7 bases and J by 5 bases, with 20 bases between. The CDR3 has 16 amino acids. The CDR3 is CASTFGRGQQTGELFF. The CDR3 DNA follows: TGTGCCAGCACCTTCGGGAGGGGACAGCAAACCGGGGAGCTGTTTTTT.

This rearrangement joins TRBV7-8 to TRBJ2-1, with 8 bases matching TRBD2. In germline, CDR1 is SGHVS, CDR2 FQNEAQ. This CDR3 has 17 amino acids. Trimming took 0 bases from V and 3 from J; bases not matched to a gene: 7. The CDR3 nucleotides are TGTGCCAGCAGCTTAGCTAGCGGGACCGCAGGCTACAATGAGCAGTTCTTC. Protein product: CASSLASGTAGYNEQFF.

This clonotype appeared a few times. The DNA for the CDR3 is TGTGCCAGCAGCTTAACCCTAAACACGCAGTATTTT. The encoded protein is CASSLTLNTQYF. The chain links TRBV7-2 to TRBJ2-3; unclear D gene. Germline V lookup: CDR1 SGHTA, CDR2 FQGNSA. The CDR3 is 12 amino acids. Trimming cost V 2 bases and J 9 bases, with 9 bases left between them.

There are a few counts of this clonotype. The V call is TRBV7-2, the J call TRBJ1-2; D not certain. Germline CDR1 reads SGHTA; CDR2 reads FQGNSA. The V end lost 6 bases, the J end lost 5 bases, and 13 bases lay between the germline ends. This CDR3 spans 13 amino acids. The CDR3 nucleotides are TGTGCCAGCAGGAGGGAGGGTGTTTATGGCTACACCTTC. Translation: CASRREGVYGYTF.

This clonotype appeared a few times. The chain couples TRBV5-1 to TRBJ2-1; 7 bases are a match to TRBD2. Germline V gene data show CDR1 as SGHRS and CDR2 as YFSETQ. The CDR3 covers 17 residues. V was clipped by 4 bases and J by 7 bases; unmatched bases: 17. The CDR3 is CASSGQAAGVPSNEQFF. The CDR3 region has the DNA TGCGCCAGCAGCGGCCAGGCTGCGGGGGTCCCCTCGAATGAGCAGTTCTTC.

This clonotype was observed a few times. The V and J genes are TRBV12-3 or TRBV12-4 and TRBJ1-1, with 10 bases fitting TRBD1. This CDR3 spans 15 amino acids. Germline trimming cut 6 bases from V and 0 bases from J; bases unmatched to any gene: 4. The CDR3 DNA reads as TGTGCCAGCAGGGTGACAGGGGGCCTGAACACTGAAGCTTTCTTT. Translated: CASRVTGGLNTEAFF.

The genes are TRBV9 and TRBJ2-1, with a possible D match to TRBD1 (5 bases). The CDR3 loop spans 13 amino acids. The V gene lost 3 bases and the J gene lost 9 bases, with 13 bases spanning the gap. CDR1 SGDLS and CDR2 YYNGEE come from the germline V gene. The CDR3 bases are TGTGCCAGCAGCGCCCCAGGGCGAGGTGAGCAGTTCTTC. Translation: CASSAPGRGEQFF.

This clonotype was counted at least ten times. V is TRBV12-3 or TRBV12-4 and J is TRBJ2-3; the D gene is possibly TRBD2 (7 bases). This CDR3 region has 15 residues. With 7 bases removed from V and 3 bases from J, the gap between germline ends came to 17 bases. The DNA for the CDR3 is TGTGCCAGCACCCGAAGGGGGGGCCTTACAGATACGCAGTATTTT. This gives the protein CASTRRGGLTDTQYF.

The chain carries TRBV20-1 and TRBJ1-3; D gene unclear. Trimming stripped 6 bases from V and 0 bases from J, with 9 bases between. The CDR3 runs to 13 residues. Germline V gives CDR1 DFQATT, CDR2 SNEGSKA (reference sequence). CDR3 sequence (DNA): TGCAGTGCGAGACACCGCTCTGGAAACACCATATATTTT. It codes for CSARHRSGNTIYF.

This clonotype was recorded a few times. This chain links TRBV29-1 with TRBJ1-3, with TRBD1 as a possible D gene (5 bases). This CDR3 comprises 16 residues. The germline CDR1 and CDR2 sequences are SQVTM and ANQGSEA. V dropped 6 bases and J dropped 0 bases, with 18 bases sitting between them. CDR3 in DNA: TGCAGCGTCGATATCACAGGTGCCGGCTCTGGAAACACCATATATTTT. As protein: CSVDITGAGSGNTIYF.

The chain employs TRBV18 and TRBJ2-5; D may be TRBD1 or TRBD2 (5 bases each). Trimming took off 1 base at V and 2 bases at J, with 11 bases between the two ends. Germline values: CDR1 KGHSH, CDR2 LQKENI. The CDR3 runs to 15 residues. Here the CDR3 DNA reads TGTGCCAGCTCACCACAGTCCGGGGCACAAGAGACCCAGTACTTC. Translated, it gives CASSPQSGAQETQYF.